This T cell receptor (beta chain) was identified in a study of CD8 T cells in Susac syndrome. Random hexamers were used to reverse transcribe the RNA input (0.5 to 1 ug). TCRdb reprocessed the immunoSEQ multiplex PCR reads with MiXCR, giving one entry per CDR3 protein. The profile covers approximately 200,000 distinct CDR3 sequences, with about 96% appearing a single time and 0.093% taken by the ten largest. The CDR3 is made up of 16 amino acids. Germline-derived CDR1 and CDR2 are SGDLS and YYNGEE. Deletions cut 0 bases from V and 0 bases from J, with 10 bases between. Sequences were obtained from CD4+ T cells from PBMCs. The rearrangement links TRBV9 to TRBJ2-1, with unresolved D. This TCR came from a human donor with multiple sclerosis. The chain's CDR3 is CASSVDTRSSYNEQFF. Here the CDR3 DNA reads TGTGCCAGCAGCGTAGACACCCGGAGCTCCTACAATGAGCAGTTCTTC.